This record looks at one T cell receptor beta chain sequence and its context. Its target is unknown. A junction end diverges from the germline sequence, so it may reflect a read error. This CDR3 comprises 14 residues. Germline values: CDR1 SSHAT, CDR2 FNYEAQ (reference sequence). This record comes from a study of CD8+ T cells in alopecia areata. In the study overall: Tofacitinib was given for 6 to 18 months, then stopped for 6 months. Study observations and caveats: Sharing of TCR sequences between patients (possibly for HLA-related reasons) was less clear than in mice. Normal skin's resident alphabeta T cells are sequenced alongside lesional scalp T cells.

The sequencing template was cDNA reverse transcribed from extracted RNA. Profiled with immunoSEQ multiplex PCR; TCRdb holds only in-frame clones, not every one. The profile covers more than 200,000 clones, with 67% appearing a single time and roughly 1.2% taken by the ten largest. The clonotype originates from a human donor with alopecia areata. The chain is built from TRBV7-7 and TRBJ2-3; D not certain. The input for sequencing was CD4+ T cells sorted from blood, taken at week 0. This CDR3 reads CASSLNDGTDTQYF. CDR3 nucleotide sequence: TGTGCTAGCAGCTTAAATGATGGCACAGATACGCAGTATTTT.